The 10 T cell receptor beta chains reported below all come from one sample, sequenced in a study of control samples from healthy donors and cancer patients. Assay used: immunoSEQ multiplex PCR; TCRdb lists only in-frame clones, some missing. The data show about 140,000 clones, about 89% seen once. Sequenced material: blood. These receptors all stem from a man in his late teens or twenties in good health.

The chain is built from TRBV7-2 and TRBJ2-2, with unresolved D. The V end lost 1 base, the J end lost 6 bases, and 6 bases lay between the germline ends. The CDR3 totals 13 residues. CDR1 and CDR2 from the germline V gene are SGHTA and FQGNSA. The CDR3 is CASSLGVPGELFF. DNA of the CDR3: TGTGCCAGCAGCTTAGGGGTGCCCGGGGAGCTGTTTTTT.

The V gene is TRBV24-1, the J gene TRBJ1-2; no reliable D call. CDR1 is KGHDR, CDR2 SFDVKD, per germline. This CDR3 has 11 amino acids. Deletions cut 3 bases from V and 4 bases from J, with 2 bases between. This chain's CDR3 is CATSDIYGYTF. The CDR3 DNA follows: TGTGCCACCAGTGATATCTATGGCTACACCTTC.

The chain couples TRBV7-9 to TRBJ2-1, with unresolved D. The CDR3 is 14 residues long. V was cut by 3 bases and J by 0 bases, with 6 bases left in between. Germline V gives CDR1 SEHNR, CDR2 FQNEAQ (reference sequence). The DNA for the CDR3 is TGTGCCAGCAGCTTCGCATCCTCCTACAATGAGCAGTTCTTC. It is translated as CASSFASSYNEQFF.

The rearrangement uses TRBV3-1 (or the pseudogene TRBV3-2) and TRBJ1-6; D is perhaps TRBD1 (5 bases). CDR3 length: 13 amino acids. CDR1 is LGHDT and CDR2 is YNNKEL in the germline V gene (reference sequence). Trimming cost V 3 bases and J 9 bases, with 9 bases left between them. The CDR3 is CASSQGGGSPLHF. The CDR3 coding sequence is TGTGCCAGCAGCCAGGGGGGAGGTTCACCCCTCCACTTT.

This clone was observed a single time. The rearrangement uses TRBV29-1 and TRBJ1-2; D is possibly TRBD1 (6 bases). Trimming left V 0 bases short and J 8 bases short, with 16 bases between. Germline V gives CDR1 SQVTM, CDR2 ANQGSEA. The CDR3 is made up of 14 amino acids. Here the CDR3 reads CSVEDRGQGGGYTF. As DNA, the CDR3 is TGCAGCGTTGAAGATCGGGGGCAGGGTGGAGGCTACACCTTC.

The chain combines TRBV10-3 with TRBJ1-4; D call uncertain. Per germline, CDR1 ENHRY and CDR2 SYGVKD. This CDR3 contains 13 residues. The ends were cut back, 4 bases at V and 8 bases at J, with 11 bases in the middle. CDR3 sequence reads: CAISVQVGEKLFF. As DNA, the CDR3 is TGTGCCATCAGTGTACAAGTAGGAGAAAAACTGTTTTTT.

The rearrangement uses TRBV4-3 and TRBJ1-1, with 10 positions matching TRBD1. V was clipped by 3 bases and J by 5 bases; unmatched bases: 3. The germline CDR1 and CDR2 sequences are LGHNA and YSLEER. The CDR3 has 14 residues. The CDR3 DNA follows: TGCGCCAGCAGCCAGACAGGGGGCCGAACTGAAGCTTTCTTT. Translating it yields CASSQTGGRTEAFF.

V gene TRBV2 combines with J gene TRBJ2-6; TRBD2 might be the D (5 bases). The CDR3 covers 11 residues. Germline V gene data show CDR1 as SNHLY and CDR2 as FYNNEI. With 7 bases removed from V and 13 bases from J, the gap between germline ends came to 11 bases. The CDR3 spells CASNSPGVLTF. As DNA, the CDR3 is TGTGCCAGCAACTCCCCGGGAGTCCTGACTTTC.

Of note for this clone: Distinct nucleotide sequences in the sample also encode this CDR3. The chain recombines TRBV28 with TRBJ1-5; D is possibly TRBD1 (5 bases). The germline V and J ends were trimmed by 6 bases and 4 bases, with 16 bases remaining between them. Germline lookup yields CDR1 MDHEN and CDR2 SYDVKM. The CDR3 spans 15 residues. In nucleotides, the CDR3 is TGTGCCAGCAGCCCCCTGACAGTAGAAAATCAGCCCCAGCATTTT. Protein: CASSPLTVENQPQHF.

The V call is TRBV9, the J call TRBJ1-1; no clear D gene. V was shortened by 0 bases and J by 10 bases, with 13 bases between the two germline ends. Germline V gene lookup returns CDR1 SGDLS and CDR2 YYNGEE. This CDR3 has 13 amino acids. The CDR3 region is CASSVDAGGGAFF. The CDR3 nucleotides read TGTGCCAGCAGCGTAGACGCAGGAGGTGGAGCTTTCTTT.